The present TCR beta chain was sequenced within a study of T cells in Graves' hyperthyroidism and ophthalmopathy. Study-level background: Prior to any treatment, at the point of initial diagnosis, peripheral blood was collected. Study-wide points: Researchers found most expanded thyroid clonotypes above 0.001 in blood as well.

Using RNA transcripts as the source, TCR beta CDR3 regions were amplified. Carried out on the TCR CDR3, a first-round RT-PCR used the HTBI primer set. MiXCR, applied by TCRdb to the multiplex PCR reads, yields one record per CDR3 protein. The profile covers approximately 600,000 distinct CDR3 sequences, with roughly 13% appearing a single time and 4.5% to 6% taken by the ten largest. Uncontrolled infection, other autoimmune disease, pregnancy or lactation led to exclusion. It was at first hyperthyroidism diagnosis, before any ophthalmopathy symptoms, that the blood sample was taken. Germline CDR1 LGHDT, CDR2 YNNKEL (reference sequence). The CDR3 is 18 residues long. Trimming cost V 0 bases and J 5 bases; bases outside gene matches: 11. Concerning this clonotype itself: Its target is not known.

The sequence was obtained from a woman in her twenties or thirties with Graves' hyperthyroidism that later progressed to Graves' ophthalmopathy. The sample comprised blood. This chain joins TRBV3-1 and TRBJ2-1; 9 bases map to TRBD2. DNA for the CDR3: TGTGCCAGCAGCCAAGACCCCCCTTTAGCGGGAGCCGACAATGAGCAGTTCTTC. Translated, it gives CASSQDPPLAGADNEQFF.